Detailed here is one T cell receptor (beta chain). The sample originates from a study of response to subunit inactivated influenza vaccine. V was cut by 3 bases and J by 9 bases, with 9 bases left in between. This CDR3 comprises 12 residues. Germline CDR1 LGHDT, CDR2 YNNKEL (reference sequence). Each CDR3 protein is one row after TCRdb ran MiXCR on the RT-PCR reads. The sample includes approximately 500,000 distinct CDR3 sequences, 14% seen only once; the top ten take more than 9.5%. The receptor comes from a man aged 50 to 59 who received an inactivated influenza vaccine. The chain employs TRBV3-1 and TRBJ2-1; weak D call: TRBD1 (5 bases). Sequences were derived from PBMCs from blood, sampled 11 to 12 days after vaccination. The CDR3 DNA follows: TGTGCCAGCAGCCACAGGGTGGGTGAGCAGTTCTTC. Translation gives CASSHRVGEQFF.